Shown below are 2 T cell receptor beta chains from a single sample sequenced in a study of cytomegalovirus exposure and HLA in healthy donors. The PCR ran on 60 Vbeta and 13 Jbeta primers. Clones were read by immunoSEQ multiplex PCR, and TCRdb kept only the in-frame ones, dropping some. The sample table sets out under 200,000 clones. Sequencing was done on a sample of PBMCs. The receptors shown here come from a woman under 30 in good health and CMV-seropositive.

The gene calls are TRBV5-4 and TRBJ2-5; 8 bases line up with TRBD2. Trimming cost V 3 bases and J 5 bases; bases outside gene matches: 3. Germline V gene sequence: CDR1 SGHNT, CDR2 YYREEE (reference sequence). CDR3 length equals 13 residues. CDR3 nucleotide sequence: TGTGCCAGCAGCTCGGGGGGGGAGGAGACCCAGTACTTC. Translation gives CASSSGGEETQYF.

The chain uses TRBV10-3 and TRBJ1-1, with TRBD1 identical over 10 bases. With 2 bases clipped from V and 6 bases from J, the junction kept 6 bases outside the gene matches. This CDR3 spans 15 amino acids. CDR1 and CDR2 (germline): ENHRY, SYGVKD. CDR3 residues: CAISETDRGIAEAFF. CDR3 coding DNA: TGTGCCATCAGTGAGACGGACAGGGGGATCGCTGAAGCTTTCTTT.